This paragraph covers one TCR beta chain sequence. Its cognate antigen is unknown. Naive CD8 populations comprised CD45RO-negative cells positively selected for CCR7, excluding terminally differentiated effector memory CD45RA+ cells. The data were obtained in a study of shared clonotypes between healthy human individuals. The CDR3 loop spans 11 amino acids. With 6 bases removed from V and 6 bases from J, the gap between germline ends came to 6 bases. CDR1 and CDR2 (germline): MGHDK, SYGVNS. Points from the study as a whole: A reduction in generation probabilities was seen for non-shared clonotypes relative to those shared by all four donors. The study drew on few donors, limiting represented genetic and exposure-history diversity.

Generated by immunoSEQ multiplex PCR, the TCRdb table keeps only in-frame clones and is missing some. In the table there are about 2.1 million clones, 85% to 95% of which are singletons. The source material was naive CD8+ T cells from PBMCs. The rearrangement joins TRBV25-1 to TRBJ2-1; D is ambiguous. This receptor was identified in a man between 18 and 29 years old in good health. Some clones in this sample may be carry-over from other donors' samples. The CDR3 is CASRASNEQFF. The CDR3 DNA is TGTGCCAGCAGGGCTAGCAATGAGCAGTTCTTC.